Below, one T cell receptor (beta chain) is given with its context. Its antigen is not yet known. The sample holds no much larger clone one base away, and base qualities are not on file. Collaborating institutions collected whole blood in K2EDTA tubes following their own protocols. For TCRbeta analysis, collaborators shipped samples as frozen whole blood, isolated PBMCs, or DNA extracted from either of those sample types. CDR1 and CDR2 are drawn from the germline V gene (reference sequence): MNHEY, SMNVEV. There are 16 amino acids in the CDR3, from cysteine to phenylalanine inclusive. The DNA shown is the 48-base CDR3, in frame from base 1. Between the V and J ends, shortened by 6 bases and 4 bases respectively, the junction contains 21 bases. The data are from a study of blood T cell repertoires in COVID-19 (dated by TCRdb to 2018 to 2020). For context, the study as a whole: Samples covering the acute and convalescent phases of COVID-19 were provided by collaborators in the United States, Italy and Spain. Deeply sampled blood TCRbeta repertoires from subjects exposed to, actively infected with, or recovered from COVID-19 were included in the dataset. The repertoires were released in a freely available public database intended as a resource for research on the immune response to SARS-CoV-2. Samples were obtained from the ongoing ImmuneRACE study (first 160 participants) and from 1,254 subjects provided by 6 global collaborators. The prospective study material was composed of cDNA or gDNA derived from T cells, B-cell-depleted T cells, or PBMCs. A de-identified subject ID, COVID-19 status, age in years and sex were almost always included in the sample metadata. Where HLA class I and class II types were available, the types were taken from metadata supplied by the sample provider, not from assay-based typing.

The paper as a whole reports these results and caveats: The amount of clinical and demographic metadata varied by source and participant and was provided uncurated.

TCRbeta CDR3 regions were amplified from genomic DNA by means of the immunoSEQ Assay, a bias-controlled multiplex PCR. On the study's bioinformatics: Nucleated cell counts per sample were estimated from amplification of reference gene primers within the assay. Sequence reads were collapsed and filtered to measure the absolute abundance of every unique TCRbeta CDR3 rearrangement. For each sample, productive Simpson clonality was calculated as the square root of Simpson's diversity index over productive rearrangements. TCRdb's version of the immuneACCESS table is confined to in-frame rearrangements and falls short of the full clone set. An unresolved V gene accounts for under half of the shortfall where checked; the remainder is of unknown origin. The V and J calls and clone size are taken from that table; D and trimming were inferred from the DNA. Recorded for this sample are 250,000 to 300,000 clones; 65% to 85% of them occurred a single time. The leading ten clones occupy roughly 5.8% of the sample.

Source material: peripheral blood. This sequence was found in a man older than 75 with acute or convalescent COVID-19. This sequence uses TRBV27 and TRBJ2-5, with the identity of the D gene unclear. The nucleotide sequence is given as TGTGCCAGCAGCCGCATACGCTCGACTGTAGGAGAGACCCAGTACTTC. Translation gives CASSRIRSTVGETQYF.